The TCR beta chain described here comes from a study of Graves' ophthalmopathy and Graves' hyperthyroidism (dated by TCRdb to the late 2010s). Concerning the study at large: Peripheral blood was collected before any treatment was given, at the time of initial diagnosis. The study used signatures of the TCR beta repertoire to tell Graves' ophthalmopathy apart from Graves' hyperthyroidism and to predict which patients would progress to ophthalmopathy. In total, some 130 blood samples were TCR-sequenced: some 43 ophthalmopathy, around 75 hyperthyroidism and roughly 17 hyperthyroidism-to-ophthalmopathy patients. To explore V-J signatures distinguishing ophthalmopathy from hyperthyroidism, a discovery set of under 110 patients (43 ophthalmopathy, some 57 stable hyperthyroidism) was enrolled. The independent validation cohort included approximately 19 hyperthyroidism patients plus 17 patients who later progressed from hyperthyroidism to ophthalmopathy. T-cell repertoires of thyroid tissue and blood were compared in five or six hyperthyroidism patients. Following sampling, methimazole starting at 30 mg daily was administered to hyperthyroidism patients, and high-dose intravenous methylprednisolone was administered to ophthalmopathy patients.

From the cysteine through the phenylalanine, the CDR3 covers 17 amino acids. This entry keeps only the CDR3 DNA: 51 bases, framed from base 1. The germline V gene supplies CDR1 LGHNA and CDR2 YNFKEQ. V lost 0 bases and J lost 3 bases; the stretch between them is 18 bases long. For repertoire sequencing, the TCR beta CDR3 regions were amplified from RNA transcripts. The first round of RT-PCR was done with HTBI primers and the Qiagen OneStep RT-PCR kit, and was followed by a second round of multiplex PCR, then size selection and purification. Sequencing of the libraries was carried out on an Illumina HiSeq2000 in paired-end mode with 100 bp reads. Per the original workflow: SOAPnuke was used for read processing, and reads with adapters, uncalled bases, a mean Phred below 15, or no exact constant-primer or identifier match were discarded. COPE v1.2.5 was used to merge high-quality paired reads. Each unique nucleotide sequence was defined as a clonotype, and clonotypes were aligned to IMGT TRB V, D and J references with MiTCR v1.1. Only V-J combinations with frequency above 0.0001 were analysed, covering over 98% of repertoires. For each V-J combination, a TCR clonal expansion and chaos score was defined as the ratio of F50 clonal expansion to chaos observed in the TCRdist matrix. Welch's t-statistics and random forest were used to reduce the features to about twelve V-J combinations, which were then used as input to a naive Bayes classifier. Thyroid-blood repertoire similarity was quantified with the Morisita-Horn index. The raw public data were reprocessed by TCRdb itself: fastp quality trimming at Q25, MiXCR clonotype calling, in-frame beta chains only. Under each unique CDR3 protein, matching rows form one entry showing the most common genes and DNA. TCRdb's processing, not the authors' own work, is the source of the V and J calls. A total of a few hundred thousand distinct CDR3 sequences appear in this sample, approximately 18% of them only once. The ten top clones hold roughly 2.4% of the sample.

Hyperthyroidism was considered stable if no progression to ophthalmopathy occurred within 18 months of follow-up. Hyperthyroidism patients were newly diagnosed, were aged 18 to 65 years, and had a disease duration under 2 months. Patients with other autoimmune diseases, uncontrolled infections, pregnancy or lactation were excluded. Clinical symptoms, serum thyroxine, TRAb, thyroid ultrasound and orbital computed tomography were used for diagnosis. Ficoll-Paque density gradient centrifugation was used to isolate PBMCs from approximately 10 ml of fresh peripheral blood. Trizol reagent was used to extract the total RNA, and its quality was then checked on an Agilent 2100 Bioanalyzer. Beyond this particular receptor, the publication reports: In cross-validation, the 13-signature model distinguished ophthalmopathy from stable hyperthyroidism with 85% to 90% sensitivity and nearly 82% specificity, and in the test set the corresponding values were approximately 80% and 68%. In validation, the model predicted ophthalmopathy progression with 55% to 71% sensitivity and 72.22% specificity; eleven to twelve predicted patients were CT-confirmed with GO in a median of around 6.5 months. No statistical method was used to set the sample size in advance, and the investigators knew which group each participant was assigned to. Most expanded thyroid clonotypes with a frequency above 0.001 also appeared in blood, which suggests that blood repertoires may reflect the immune response in the thyroid.

This clonotype appeared a few times. It has no known antigen specificity. One base away there is no much larger clone; base qualities are not given. Specimen: peripheral blood. This TCR came from an adult woman with stable Graves' hyperthyroidism. The chain links TRBV4-2 with TRBJ2-7; TRBD2 is possibly the D segment (5 matching bases). The CDR3 sequence is CASSQDGPLAGGYEQYF. The nucleotide sequence is TGTGCCAGCAGCCAAGATGGCCCTCTGGCGGGCGGCTACGAGCAGTACTTC.